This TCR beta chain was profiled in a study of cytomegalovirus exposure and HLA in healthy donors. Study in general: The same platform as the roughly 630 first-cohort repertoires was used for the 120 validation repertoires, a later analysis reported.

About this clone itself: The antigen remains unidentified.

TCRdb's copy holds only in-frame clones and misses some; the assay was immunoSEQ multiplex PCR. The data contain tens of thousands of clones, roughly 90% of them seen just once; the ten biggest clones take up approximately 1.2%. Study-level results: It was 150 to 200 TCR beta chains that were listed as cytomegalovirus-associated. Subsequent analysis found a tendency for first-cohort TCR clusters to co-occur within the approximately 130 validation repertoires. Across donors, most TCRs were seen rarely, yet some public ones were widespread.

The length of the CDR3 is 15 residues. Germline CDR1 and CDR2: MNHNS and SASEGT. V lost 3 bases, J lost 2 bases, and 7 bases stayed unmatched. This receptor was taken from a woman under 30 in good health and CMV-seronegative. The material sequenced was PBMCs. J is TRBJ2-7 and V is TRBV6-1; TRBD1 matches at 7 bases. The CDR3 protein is CASSDLQGRPYEQYF. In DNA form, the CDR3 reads TGTGCCAGCAGTGATTTACAGGGGCGACCCTACGAGCAGTACTTC.